This T cell receptor beta chain was observed in a study of CD8 T cells in Susac syndrome. Study findings and constraints: The CD4+ T cell repertoires of Susac syndrome were found to show no clonal expansion.

V lost 4 bases and J lost 14; bases outside the gene matches: 9. This CDR3 has 12 residues. Germline V gives CDR1 DFQATT, CDR2 SNEGSKA (reference sequence). The authors negatively isolated CD8+ and CD4+ T cells and FACS-enriched TEMRA cells. RNA totalling about 0.45 to 1 ug underwent reverse transcription with random hexamers. The TCR beta CDR3 was amplified by immunoSEQ multiplex PCR across 54 Vbeta, 13 Jbeta. TCRdb re-called the immunoSEQ multiplex PCR reads with MiXCR, one entry per CDR3 protein. Among about 240,000 distinct CDR3 sequences listed, about 96% were seen once. Concerning this clonotype: Its antigen is not known.

Source material: CD4+ T cells from PBMCs. This clonotype was sampled from a human donor with Susac syndrome. This chain joins TRBV20-1 and TRBJ2-1, with 9 bases identical to TRBD2. The CDR3 spells CSAIRGRAMEFF. The CDR3 DNA reads TGCAGTGCTATCCGCGGGAGGGCCATGGAGTTCTTC.